This T cell receptor (beta chain) was identified during a study of T-cell reconstitution after alpha-beta-depleted transplantation in children. There are 14 residues in the CDR3. The V gene's germline CDR1 is DFQATT and CDR2 SNEGSKA (reference sequence). V was trimmed by 5 bases and J by 0 bases, leaving 14 bases between them. Unique molecular identifiers tagged the TCRbeta library. TCRdb fed the PCR reads into MiXCR, producing one record per CDR3 protein. The sample holds about 120,000 distinct CDR3 sequences, roughly 23% seen once. This clonotype was detected ten times or more. The antigen is unknown. General study points: Several hundred graft clones that had expanded were reportedly the source of alpha-beta T cells about two months after transplant.

The sequencing used PBMCs, mostly from graft donor cells, collected 180 days after TCRalphabeta/CD19-depleted stem cell transplant. The clonotype was recovered from a male patient aged 2 to 9 who had a stem cell transplant for chronic granulomatous disease, so the T cells may come from the graft donor. V usage is TRBV20-1 and J usage is TRBJ2-7; TRBD1 is a possible D gene (6 bases). The CDR3 bases are TGCAGTGCTGATACGGGACATCCCTCCTACGAGCAGTACTTC. Its translation is CSADTGHPSYEQYF.